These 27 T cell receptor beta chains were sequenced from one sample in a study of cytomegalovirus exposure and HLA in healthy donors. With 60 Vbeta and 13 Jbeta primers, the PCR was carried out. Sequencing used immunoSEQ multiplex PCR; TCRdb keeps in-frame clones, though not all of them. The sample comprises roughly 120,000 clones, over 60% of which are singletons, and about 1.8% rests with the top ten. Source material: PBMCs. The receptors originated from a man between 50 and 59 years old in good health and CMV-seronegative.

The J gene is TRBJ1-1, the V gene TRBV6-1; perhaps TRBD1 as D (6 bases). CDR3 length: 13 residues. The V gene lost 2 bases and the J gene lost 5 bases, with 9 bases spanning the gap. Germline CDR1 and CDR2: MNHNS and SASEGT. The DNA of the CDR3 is TGTGCCAGCAGTGAAACCACAGGGACTGAAGCTTTCTTT. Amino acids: CASSETTGTEAFF.

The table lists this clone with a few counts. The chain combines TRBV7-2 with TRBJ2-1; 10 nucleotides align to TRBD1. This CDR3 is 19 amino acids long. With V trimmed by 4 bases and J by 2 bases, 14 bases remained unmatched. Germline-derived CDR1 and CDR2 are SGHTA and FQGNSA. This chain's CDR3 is CASSSGTGVPSSPYNEQFF. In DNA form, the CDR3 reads TGTGCCAGCAGCTCCGGGACAGGGGTCCCTTCGAGCCCCTACAATGAGCAGTTCTTC.

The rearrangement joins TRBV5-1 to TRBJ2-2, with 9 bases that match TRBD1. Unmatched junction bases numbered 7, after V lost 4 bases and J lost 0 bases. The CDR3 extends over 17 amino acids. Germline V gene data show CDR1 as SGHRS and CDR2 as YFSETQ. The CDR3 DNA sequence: TGCGCCAGCAGCCCTCTAACAGGGGGCGCGAACACCGGGGAGCTGTTTTTT. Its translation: CASSPLTGGANTGELFF.

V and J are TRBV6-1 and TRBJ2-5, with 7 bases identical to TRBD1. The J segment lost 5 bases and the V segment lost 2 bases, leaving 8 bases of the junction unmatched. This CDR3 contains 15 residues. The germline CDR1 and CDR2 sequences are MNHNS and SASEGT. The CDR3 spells CASSELRGQSETQYF. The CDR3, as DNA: TGTGCCAGCAGTGAACTTAGGGGACAGTCGGAGACCCAGTACTTC.

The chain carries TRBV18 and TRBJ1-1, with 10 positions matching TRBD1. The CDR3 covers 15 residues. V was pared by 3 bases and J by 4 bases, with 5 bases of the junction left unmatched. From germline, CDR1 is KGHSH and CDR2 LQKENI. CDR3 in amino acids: CASSPLDRGPTEAFF. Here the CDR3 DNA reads TGTGCCAGCTCACCTCTTGACAGGGGGCCCACTGAAGCTTTCTTT.

The CDR3 region has the DNA TGTGCCATCAGTGAGTCAGGGACAGGTTCTGGAAACACCATATATTTT. This sequence encodes CAISESGTGSGNTIYF. The chain combines TRBV10-3 with TRBJ1-3; TRBD1 matches 8 bases. J lost 1 base, V lost 0 bases, and 2 bases had no gene match. From germline, CDR1 is ENHRY and CDR2 SYGVKD. CDR3 length equals 16 residues.

CDR3 in amino acids: CASSLGRGDYGYTF. The CDR3, as DNA: TGTGCCAGCAGCTTGGGCAGGGGTGACTATGGCTACACCTTC. The chain carries TRBV5-4 and TRBJ1-2; a possible D gene is TRBD1 (6 bases). Trimming shortened V by 0 bases and J by 3 bases, and 9 bases separated the two germline ends. CDR1 is SGHNT and CDR2 is YYREEE in the germline V gene (reference sequence). The CDR3 has 14 amino acids.

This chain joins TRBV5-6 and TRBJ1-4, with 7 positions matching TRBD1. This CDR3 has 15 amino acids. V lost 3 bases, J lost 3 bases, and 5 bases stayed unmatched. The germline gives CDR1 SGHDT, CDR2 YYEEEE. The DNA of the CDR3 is TGTGCCAGCAGCTCGACCGGGACAGCTAATGAAAAACTGTTTTTT. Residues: CASSSTGTANEKLFF.

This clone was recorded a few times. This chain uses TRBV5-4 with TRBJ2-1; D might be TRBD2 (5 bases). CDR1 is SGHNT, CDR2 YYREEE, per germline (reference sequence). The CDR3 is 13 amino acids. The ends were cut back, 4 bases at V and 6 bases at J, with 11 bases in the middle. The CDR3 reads CASSPLGGNEQFF. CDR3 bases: TGTGCCAGCAGCCCGCTAGGAGGCAATGAGCAGTTCTTC.

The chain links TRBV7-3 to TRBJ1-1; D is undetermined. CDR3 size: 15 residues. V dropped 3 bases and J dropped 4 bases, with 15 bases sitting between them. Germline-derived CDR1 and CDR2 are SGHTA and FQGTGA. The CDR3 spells CASSLGLRAGTEAFF. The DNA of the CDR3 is TGTGCCAGCAGCTTGGGCCTGAGGGCAGGCACTGAAGCTTTCTTT.

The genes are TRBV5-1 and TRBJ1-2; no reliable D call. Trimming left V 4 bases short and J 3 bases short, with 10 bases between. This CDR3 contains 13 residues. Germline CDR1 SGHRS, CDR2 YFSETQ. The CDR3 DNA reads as TGCGCCAGCAGCCCGGGGTTGGACTATGGCTACACCTTC. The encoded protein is CASSPGLDYGYTF.

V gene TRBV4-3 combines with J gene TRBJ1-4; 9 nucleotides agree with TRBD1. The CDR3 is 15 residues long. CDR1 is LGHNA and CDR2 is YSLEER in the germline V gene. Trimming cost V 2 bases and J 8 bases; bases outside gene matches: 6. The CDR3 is CASSQLTGTGEKLFF. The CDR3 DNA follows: TGCGCCAGCAGCCAACTCACCGGGACAGGGGAAAAACTGTTTTTT.

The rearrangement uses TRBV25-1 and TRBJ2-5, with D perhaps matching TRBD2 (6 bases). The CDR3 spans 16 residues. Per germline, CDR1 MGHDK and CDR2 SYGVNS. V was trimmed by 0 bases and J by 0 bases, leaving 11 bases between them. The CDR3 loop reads CASSEYRGFDQETQYF. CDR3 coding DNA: TGTGCCAGCAGTGAATATCGGGGGTTTGACCAAGAGACCCAGTACTTC.

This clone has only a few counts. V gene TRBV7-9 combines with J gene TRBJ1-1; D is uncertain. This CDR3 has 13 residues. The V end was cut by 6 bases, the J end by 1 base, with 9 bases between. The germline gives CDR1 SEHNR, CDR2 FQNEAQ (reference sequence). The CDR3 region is CASSRETNTEAFF. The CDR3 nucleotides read TGTGCCAGCAGTCGGGAGACGAACACTGAAGCTTTCTTT.

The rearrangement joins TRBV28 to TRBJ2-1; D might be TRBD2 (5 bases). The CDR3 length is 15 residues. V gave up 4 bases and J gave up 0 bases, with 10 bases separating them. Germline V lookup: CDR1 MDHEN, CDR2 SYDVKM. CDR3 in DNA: TGTGCCAGCAGTTCCGTGGGAGACTCCTACAATGAGCAGTTCTTC. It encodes CASSSVGDSYNEQFF.

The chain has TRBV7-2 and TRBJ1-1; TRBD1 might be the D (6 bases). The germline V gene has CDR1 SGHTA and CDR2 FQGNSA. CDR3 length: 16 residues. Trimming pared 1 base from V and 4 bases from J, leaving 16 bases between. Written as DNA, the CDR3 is TGTGCCAGCAGCTTAGTCCCAGGGGCGGTTAGCACTGAAGCTTTCTTT. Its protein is CASSLVPGAVSTEAFF. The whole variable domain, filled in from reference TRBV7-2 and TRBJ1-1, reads GAGVSQSPSNKVTEKGKDVELRCDPISGHTALYWYRQSLGQGLEFLIYFQGNSAPDKSGLPSDRFSAERTGGSVSTLTIQRTQQEDSAVYLCASSLVPGAVSTEAFFGQGTRLTVV.

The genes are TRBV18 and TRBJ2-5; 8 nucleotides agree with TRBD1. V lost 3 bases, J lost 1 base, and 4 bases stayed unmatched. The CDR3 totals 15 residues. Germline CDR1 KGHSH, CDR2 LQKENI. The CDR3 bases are TGTGCCAGCTCACCGGACAGGGTACTCCAAGAGACCCAGTACTTC. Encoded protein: CASSPDRVLQETQYF. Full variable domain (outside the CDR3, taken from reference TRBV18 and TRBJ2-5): NAGVMQNPRHLVRRRGQEARLRCSPMKGHSHVYWYRQLPEEGLKFMVYLQKENIIDESGMPKERFSAEFPKEGPSILRIQQVVRGDSAAYFCASSPDRVLQETQYFGPGTRLLVL.

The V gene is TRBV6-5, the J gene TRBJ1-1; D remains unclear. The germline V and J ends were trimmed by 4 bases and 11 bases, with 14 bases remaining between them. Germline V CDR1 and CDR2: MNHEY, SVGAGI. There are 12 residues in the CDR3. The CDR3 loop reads CASSSDLTVAFF. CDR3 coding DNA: TGTGCCAGCAGTTCGGACTTGACCGTGGCTTTCTTT.

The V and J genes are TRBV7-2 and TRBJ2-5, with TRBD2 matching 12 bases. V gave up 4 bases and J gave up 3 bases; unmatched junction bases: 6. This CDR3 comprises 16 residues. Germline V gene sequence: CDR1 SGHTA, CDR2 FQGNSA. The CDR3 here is CASSSLPSGGEETQYF. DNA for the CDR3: TGTGCCAGCAGCTCCCTGCCTAGCGGGGGGGAAGAGACCCAGTACTTC.

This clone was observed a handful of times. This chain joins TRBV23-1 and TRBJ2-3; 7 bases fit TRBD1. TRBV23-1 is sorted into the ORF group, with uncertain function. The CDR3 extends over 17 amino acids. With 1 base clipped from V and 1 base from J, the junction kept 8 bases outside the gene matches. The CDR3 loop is CASSQFDRDEGTDTQYF. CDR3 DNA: TGCGCCAGCAGTCAATTCGACAGGGATGAGGGCACAGATACGCAGTATTTT.

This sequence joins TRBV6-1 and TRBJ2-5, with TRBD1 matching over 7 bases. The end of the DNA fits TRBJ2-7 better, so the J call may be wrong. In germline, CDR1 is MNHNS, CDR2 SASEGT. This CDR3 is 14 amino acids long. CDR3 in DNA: TGTGCCAGCAGTGGCCTTGGACAGGTGTACGAGCAGTACTTC. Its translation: CASSGLGQVYEQYF.

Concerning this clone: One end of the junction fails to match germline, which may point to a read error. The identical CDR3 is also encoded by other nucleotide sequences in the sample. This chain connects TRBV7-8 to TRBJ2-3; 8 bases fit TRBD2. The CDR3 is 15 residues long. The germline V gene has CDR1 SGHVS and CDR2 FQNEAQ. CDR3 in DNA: TGTGCCAGCAGCTTAGAATGGACTAGCACGGATACGCAGTATTTT. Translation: CASSLEWTSTDTQYF.

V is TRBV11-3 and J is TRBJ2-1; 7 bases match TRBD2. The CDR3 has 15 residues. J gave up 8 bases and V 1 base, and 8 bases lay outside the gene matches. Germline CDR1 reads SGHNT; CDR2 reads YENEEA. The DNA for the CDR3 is TGTGCCAGCAGCTTAGGTGGTAGCGGGTTCTATGAGCAGTTCTTC. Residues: CASSLGGSGFYEQFF.

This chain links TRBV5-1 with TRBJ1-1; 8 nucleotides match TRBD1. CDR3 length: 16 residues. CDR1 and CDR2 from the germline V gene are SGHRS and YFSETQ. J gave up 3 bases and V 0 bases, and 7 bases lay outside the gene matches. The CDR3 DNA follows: TGCGCCAGCAGCTTGGTGGGGACAGGTGGGGACACTGAAGCTTTCTTT. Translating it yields CASSLVGTGGDTEAFF. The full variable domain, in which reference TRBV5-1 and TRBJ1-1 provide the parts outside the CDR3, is KAGVTQTPRYLIKTRGQQVTLSCSPISGHRSVSWYQQTPGQGLQFLFEYFSETQRNKGNFPGRFSGRQFSNSRSEMNVSTLELGDSALYLCASSLVGTGGDTEAFFGQGTRLTVV.

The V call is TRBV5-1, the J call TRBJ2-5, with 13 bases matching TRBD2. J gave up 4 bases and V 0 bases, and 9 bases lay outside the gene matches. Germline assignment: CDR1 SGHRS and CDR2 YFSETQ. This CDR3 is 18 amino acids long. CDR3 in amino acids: CASSLAVTSGGAVETQYF. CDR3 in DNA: TGCGCCAGCAGCTTGGCCGTTACTAGCGGGGGGGCCGTAGAGACCCAGTACTTC.

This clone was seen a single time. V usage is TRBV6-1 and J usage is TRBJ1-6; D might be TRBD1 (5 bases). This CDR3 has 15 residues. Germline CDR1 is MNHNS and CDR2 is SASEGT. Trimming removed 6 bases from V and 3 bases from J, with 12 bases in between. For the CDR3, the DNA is TGTGCCAGCAGGGGAGGACACCGCTATAATTCACCCCTCCACTTT. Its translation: CASRGGHRYNSPLHF.

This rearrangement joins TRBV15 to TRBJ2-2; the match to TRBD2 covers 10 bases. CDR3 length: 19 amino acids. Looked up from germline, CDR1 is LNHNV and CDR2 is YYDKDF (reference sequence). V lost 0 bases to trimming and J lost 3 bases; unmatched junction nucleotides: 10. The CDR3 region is CATSRDFFGAGGHTGELFF. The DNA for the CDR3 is TGTGCCACCAGCAGAGATTTTTTTGGAGCGGGGGGGCACACCGGGGAGCTGTTTTTT. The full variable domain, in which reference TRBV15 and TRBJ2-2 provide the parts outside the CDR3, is DAMVIQNPRYQVTQFGKPVTLSCSQTLNHNVMYWYQQKSSQAPKLLFHYYDKDFNNEADTPDNFQSRRPNTSFCFLDIRSPGLGDTAMYLCATSRDFFGAGGHTGELFFGEGSRLTVL.